This T cell receptor (beta chain) was recorded in a study of untreated major depressive disorder. Measured with immunoSEQ multiplex PCR; TCRdb has only the in-frame clones, and not every one. The repertoire includes 20,000 to 25,000 clones, 90% to 95% of them detected once, and about 0.31% sits in the top ten. Findings and caveats of the study: The small study sample limits how generally findings apply.

Controls scored 5 or less on a depressive symptom inventory and never had mood disorders. Magnetic negative selection enriched CD4+ T cells from thawed PBMCs. Concerning this clone: Its target is unknown.

V lost 4 bases, J lost 3 bases, and 7 bases stayed unmatched. CDR1 is SGHNT and CDR2 is YENEEA in the germline V gene. This CDR3 has 15 residues. The TCR was taken from a man aged 30 to 39 in good health. V and J are TRBV11-3 and TRBJ2-7; 9 bases match TRBD1. The sequenced material came from CD4+ T cells from PBMCs. CDR3 DNA: TGTGCCAGCAGCTCTTCCGGGACAGGGTTCTACGAGCAGTACTTC. Amino acid sequence: CASSSSGTGFYEQYF.